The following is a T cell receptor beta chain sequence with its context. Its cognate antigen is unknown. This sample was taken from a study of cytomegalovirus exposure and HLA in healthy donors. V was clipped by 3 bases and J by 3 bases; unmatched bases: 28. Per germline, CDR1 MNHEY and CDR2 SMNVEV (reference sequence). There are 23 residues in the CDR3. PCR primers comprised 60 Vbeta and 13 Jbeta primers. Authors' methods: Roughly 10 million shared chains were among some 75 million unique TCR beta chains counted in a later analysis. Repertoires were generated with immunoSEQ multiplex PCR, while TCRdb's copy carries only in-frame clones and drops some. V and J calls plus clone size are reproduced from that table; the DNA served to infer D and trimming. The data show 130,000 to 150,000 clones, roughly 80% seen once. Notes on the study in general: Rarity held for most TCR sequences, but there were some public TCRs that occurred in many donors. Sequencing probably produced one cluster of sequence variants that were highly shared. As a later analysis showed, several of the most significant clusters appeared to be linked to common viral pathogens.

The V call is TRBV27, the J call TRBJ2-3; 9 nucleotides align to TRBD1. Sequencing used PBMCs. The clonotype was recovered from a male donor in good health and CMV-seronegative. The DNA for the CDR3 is TGTGCCAGCAGTTTTCGGGGCCATAAAAAGGACAGGGGTGGGGGACAACTGACAGATACGCAGTATTTT. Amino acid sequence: CASSFRGHKKDRGGGQLTDTQYF.